This is a list of T cell receptor beta chains from one sample in a study of beta chain features in type 1 diabetes. Assay used: immunoSEQ multiplex PCR; TCRdb lists only in-frame clones, some missing. This table holds about 710,000 clones, around an eighth found once. The specimen was naive CD4+ T cells from blood. The receptors originated from a man aged 18 to 35 with type 1 diabetes. CDR3s include the opening cysteine and the closing phenylalanine or tryptophan. The D gene is left open where the match is weak. Rows may omit the clone size; those that give it use once, few, many or a size class.

few TRBJ2-5 15 NA TRBV10-3 TGTGCCATCAGTGAGTCGATGGCCGGAGCGGAGACCCAGTACTTC CAISESMAGAETQYF
NA TRBJ2-5 15 TRBD2 TRBV5-4 TGTGCCAGCAGCTTGGGAGCGGGGTTGGGAGAGACCCAGTACTTC CASSLGAGLGETQYF
few TRBJ1-1 10 NA TRBV2 TGTGCCAGCACATTAGAGGGAGCTTTCTTT CASTLEGAFF
NA TRBJ2-2 15 NA TRBV18 TGTGCCAGCTCACTTCAGGGATTGAACACCGGGGAGCTGTTTTTT CASSLQGLNTGELFF
NA TRBJ2-7 16 NA TRBV21-1 TGTGCCAGCAGCAGGCAACCCCTCCGTAGGGGTGGGGAGCAGTACTTC CASSRQPLRRGGEQYF
NA TRBJ1-2 15 NA TRBV6-1 TGTGCCAGCAGTGAAGGAGGCAGGCCTAACTATGGCTACACCTTC CASSEGGRPNYGYTF
few TRBJ1-2 16 NA TRBV4-1 TGCGCCACTTCTAGGGCACCTACCCTATCTAACTATGGCTACACCTTC CATSRAPTLSNYGYTF
NA TRBJ1-2 12 NA TRBV2 TGTGCCAGCACACCCGAATCCTATGGCTACACCTTC CASTPESYGYTF
NA TRBJ2-6 16 NA TRBV10-3 TGTGCCATCAGTGAGGGGCCCAACTCTGGGGCCAACGTCCTGACTTTC CAISEGPNSGANVLTF
NA TRBJ2-1 15 TRBD1 TRBV7-2 TGTGCCAGCAGCTACAGGGACAGGGTGGCCAATGAGCAGTTCTTC CASSYRDRVANEQFF
few TRBJ2-1 11 NA TRBV20-1 TGCAGTGCCCGGGGTTACAATGAGCAGTTCTTC CSARGYNEQFF
NA TRBJ1-1 11 NA TRBV5-1 TGCGCCAGCAGCTTCGACAGTGAAGCTTTCTTT CASSFDSEAFF
NA TRBJ1-1 12 NA TRBV7-8 TGTGCCAGCAGCTTTGGGTTCACTGAAGCTTTCTTT CASSFGFTEAFF
NA TRBJ2-7 14 NA TRBV2 TGTGCCAGCAGTCGGGAAAGGGAGTTCTACGAGCAGTACTTC CASSREREFYEQYF
few TRBJ2-7 13 NA TRBV21-1 TGTGCCAGCAGCAAAGAGAAGGCGGGCGAGCAGTACTTC CASSKEKAGEQYF
NA TRBJ1-5 12 NA TRBV13 TGTGCCAGCAGCTTCTTAGATCAGCCCCAGCATTTT CASSFLDQPQHF
few TRBJ1-1 13 NA TRBV29-1 TGCAGCGTTGATCGGGGGATCAACACTGAAGCTTTCTTT CSVDRGINTEAFF
NA TRBJ2-1 16 TRBD1 TRBV5-1 TGCGCCAGCAGCTCTATCCGGGACAGGGGGCATAATGAGCAGTTCTTC CASSSIRDRGHNEQFF
NA TRBJ2-5 15 NA TRBV2 TGTGCCAGCAGTAGAAGGGTAACGAGGCAAGAGACCCAGTACTTC CASSRRVTRQETQYF
few TRBJ1-2 17 TRBD1 TRBV28 TGTGCCAGCAGCCCCACCTCCGGACAGGGCGCTAACTATGGCTACACCTTC CASSPTSGQGANYGYTF
NA TRBJ1-1 14 NA TRBV6-5 TGTGCCAGCAGATCGCGAGGGTTGGACACTGAAGCTTTCTTT CASRSRGLDTEAFF
NA TRBJ2-5 16 TRBD1 TRBV11-1 TGTGCCAGCAGCGCCCGACAGGGTTCGGGGAAAGAGACCCAGTACTTC CASSARQGSGKETQYF
few TRBJ2-5 13 TRBD1 TRBV5-4 TGTGCCAGCAGCCCAGGGGGCAGGGAGACCCAGTACTTC CASSPGGRETQYF
NA TRBJ2-6 17 NA TRBV4-3 TGCGCCAGCAGCCAAGTAATAGAAGGGGCTGGGGCCAACGTCCTGACTTTC CASSQVIEGAGANVLTF
NA TRBJ2-3 16 TRBD2 TRBV9 TGTGCCAGCAGCGTGGGACTAGCGGGAGAAGGAGATACGCAGTATTTT CASSVGLAGEGDTQYF
few TRBJ2-5 14 NA TRBV7-2 TGTGCCAGCAGCTTAGCGAAGGGTATGGAGACCCAGTACTTC CASSLAKGMETQYF
NA TRBJ1-2 15 TRBD1 TRBV4-3 TGCGCCAGCAGCCAAGGGCCGGGACAGGATAAGGGCTACACCTTC CASSQGPGQDKGYTF
few TRBJ2-7 15 NA TRBV30 TGTGCCTGGAGTGTACTCCATTCCGGGGTCTACGAGCAGTACTTC CAWSVLHSGVYEQYF
NA TRBJ1-1 13 TRBD1 TRBV7-8 TGTGCCAGCCAAATTACAGGGGACACTGAAGCTTTCTTT CASQITGDTEAFF
NA TRBJ2-1 19 TRBD2 TRBV27 TGTGCCAGCAGTTTCATGCCCCCGGGACTAGCGGGAGGGCCGCCGGGGCAGTTCTTC CASSFMPPGLAGGPPGQFF
few TRBJ2-1 16 NA TRBV7-2 TGTGCCAGCAGCTTAGCTTTTGGGCTAGCCTACAATGAGCAGTTCTTC CASSLAFGLAYNEQFF
few TRBJ1-5 12 TRBD1 TRBV19 TGTGCCAGTGATGACAGGGTTCAGCCCCAGCATTTT CASDDRVQPQHF
few TRBJ1-1 13 NA TRBV7-2 TGTGCCAGCAGCTCAGGCCTGAACACTGAAGCTTTCTTT CASSSGLNTEAFF
NA TRBJ2-7 14 NA TRBV29-1 TGCAGCGCAAGGGGGGCCCTAACTGGCTACGAGCAGTACTTC CSARGALTGYEQYF
few TRBJ1-1 16 NA TRBV4-1 TGCGCCAGCAGCCAAGATATTGCTCCCCGGGGCACTGAAGCTTTCTTT CASSQDIAPRGTEAFF
NA TRBJ2-1 13 TRBD2 TRBV6-5 TGTGCCAGCAGTTCCGGACTAGCGGTTGAGCAGTTCTTC CASSSGLAVEQFF
NA TRBJ1-1 11 NA TRBV6-5 TGTGCCAGCAACCAAAACACTGAAGCTTTCTTT CASNQNTEAFF
NA TRBJ2-2 16 NA TRBV4-2 TGTGCCAGCAGCCAAGTGAGCAGGGGGAACACCGGGGAGCTGTTTTTT CASSQVSRGNTGELFF